This T cell receptor beta chain was sequenced during a study of CD8+ T cells in alopecia areata. At the level of the study: Treated patients swallowed 5 to 10 mg of oral tofacitinib twice daily.

Reverse transcribed after extraction, RNA yielded cDNA as the sequencing template. Assay: immunoSEQ multiplex PCR; the TCRdb copy retains only in-frame clones and omits some. The repertoire includes about 140,000 clones, around 51% of them detected once, and approximately 1% sits in the top ten. In regard to this clone: The antigen is unknown.

The germline V gene encodes CDR1 GTSNPN and CDR2 SVGIG (reference sequence). Trimming removed 3 bases from V and 3 bases from J; junction bases left unmatched: 5. The CDR3 covers 13 residues. Study outcomes and limitations: Mice gave a clearer picture of TCR sharing than patients did, possibly for HLA-related reasons.

From alopecia areata patients, lesional scalp punch biopsies and peripheral blood were collected. Investigators sorted PBMCs to obtain both CD4+ and CD8+ T cells. The input for sequencing was CD4+ T cells sorted from blood, taken at week 0. The sequence was obtained from a human donor with alopecia areata. The V call is TRBV30, the J call TRBJ2-7; TRBD1 aligns across 7 bases. The CDR3 sequence is CAWRRTGDYEQYF. CDR3 DNA: TGTGCCTGGAGAAGAACAGGGGACTACGAGCAGTACTTC. Full variable domain (missing parts from reference TRBV30 and TRBJ2-7): SQTIHQWPATLVQPVGSPLSLECTVEGTSNPNLYWYRQAAGRGLQLLFYSVGIGQISSEVPQNLSASRPQDRQFILSSKKLLLSDSGFYLCAWRRTGDYEQYFGPGTRLTVT.